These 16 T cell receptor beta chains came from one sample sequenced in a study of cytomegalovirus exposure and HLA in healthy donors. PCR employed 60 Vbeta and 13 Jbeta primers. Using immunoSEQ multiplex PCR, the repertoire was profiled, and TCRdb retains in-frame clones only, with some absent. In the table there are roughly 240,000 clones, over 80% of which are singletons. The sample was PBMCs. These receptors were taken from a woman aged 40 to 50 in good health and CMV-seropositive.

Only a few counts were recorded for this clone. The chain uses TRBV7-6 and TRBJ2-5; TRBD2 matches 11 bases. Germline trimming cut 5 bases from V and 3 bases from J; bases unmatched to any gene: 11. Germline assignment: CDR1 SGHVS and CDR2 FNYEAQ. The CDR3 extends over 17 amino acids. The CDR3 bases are TGTGCCAGCAGCCCAACATCTCCGGGACTAGCGGAAGAGACCCAGTACTTC. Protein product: CASSPTSPGLAEETQYF.

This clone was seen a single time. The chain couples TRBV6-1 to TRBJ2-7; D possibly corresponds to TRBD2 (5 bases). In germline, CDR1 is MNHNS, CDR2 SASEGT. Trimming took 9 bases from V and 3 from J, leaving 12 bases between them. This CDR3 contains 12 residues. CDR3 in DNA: TGTGCCAGTGTTCGGGGTATCTACGAGCAGTACTTC. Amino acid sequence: CASVRGIYEQYF.

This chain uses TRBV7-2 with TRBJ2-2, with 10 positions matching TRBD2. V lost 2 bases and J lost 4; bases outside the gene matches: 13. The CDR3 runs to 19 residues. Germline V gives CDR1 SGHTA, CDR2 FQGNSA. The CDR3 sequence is CASSLKPLAGETITGELFF. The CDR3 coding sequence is TGTGCCAGCAGCTTAAAACCCCTAGCGGGGGAAACGATCACCGGGGAGCTGTTTTTT.

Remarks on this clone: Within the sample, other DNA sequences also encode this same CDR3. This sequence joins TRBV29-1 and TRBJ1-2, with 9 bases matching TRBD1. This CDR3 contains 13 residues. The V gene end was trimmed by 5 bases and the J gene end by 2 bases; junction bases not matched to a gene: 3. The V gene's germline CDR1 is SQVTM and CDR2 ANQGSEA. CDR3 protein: CSVLGQGNYGYTF. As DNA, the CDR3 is TGCAGCGTTCTAGGACAGGGGAACTATGGCTACACCTTC.

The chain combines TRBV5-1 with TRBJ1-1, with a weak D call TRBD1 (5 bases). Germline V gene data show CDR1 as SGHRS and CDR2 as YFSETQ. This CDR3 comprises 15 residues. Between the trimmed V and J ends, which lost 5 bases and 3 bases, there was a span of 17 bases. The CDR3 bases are TGCGCCAGCAGTCTCATTGGGGGGGAATACACTGAAGCTTTCTTT. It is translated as CASSLIGGEYTEAFF.

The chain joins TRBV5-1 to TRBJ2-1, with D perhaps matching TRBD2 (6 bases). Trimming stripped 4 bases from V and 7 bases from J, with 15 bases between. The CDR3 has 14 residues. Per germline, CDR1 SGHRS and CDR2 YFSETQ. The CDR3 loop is CASSLDVGGNEQFF. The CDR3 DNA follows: TGCGCCAGCAGCCTCGACGTCGGGGGAAATGAGCAGTTCTTC.

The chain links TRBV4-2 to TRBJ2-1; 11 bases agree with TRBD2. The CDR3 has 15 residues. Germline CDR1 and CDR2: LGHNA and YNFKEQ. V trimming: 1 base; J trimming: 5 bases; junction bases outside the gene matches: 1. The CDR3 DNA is TGTGCCAGCAGCCAAGGGGGACTAGCGGACAATGAGCAGTTCTTC. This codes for CASSQGGLADNEQFF.

The CDR3 DNA is TGTGCCAGCGGGGGGGGAGAGAGCAATCAGCCCCAGCATTTT. Translating it yields CASGGGESNQPQHF. The chain has TRBV5-8 and TRBJ1-5; possible D gene TRBD1, 5 bases. Germline-derived CDR1 and CDR2 are SGHTS and YDEGEE. The CDR3 sequence is 14 residues long. V lost 7 bases, J lost 1 base, and 12 bases lay in between.

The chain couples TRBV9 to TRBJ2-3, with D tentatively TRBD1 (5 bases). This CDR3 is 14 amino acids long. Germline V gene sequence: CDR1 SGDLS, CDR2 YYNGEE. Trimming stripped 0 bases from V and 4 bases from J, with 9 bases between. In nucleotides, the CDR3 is TGTGCCAGCAGCGTAGGGGGCCGCGCAGATACGCAGTATTTT. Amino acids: CASSVGGRADTQYF.

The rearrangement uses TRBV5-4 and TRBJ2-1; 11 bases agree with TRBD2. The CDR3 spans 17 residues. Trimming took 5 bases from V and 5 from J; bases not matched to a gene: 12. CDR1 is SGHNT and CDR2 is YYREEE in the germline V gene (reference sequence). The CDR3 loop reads CASSSLAGGPSNNEQFF. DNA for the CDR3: TGTGCCAGCAGTTCTCTAGCGGGGGGCCCGTCCAACAATGAGCAGTTCTTC.

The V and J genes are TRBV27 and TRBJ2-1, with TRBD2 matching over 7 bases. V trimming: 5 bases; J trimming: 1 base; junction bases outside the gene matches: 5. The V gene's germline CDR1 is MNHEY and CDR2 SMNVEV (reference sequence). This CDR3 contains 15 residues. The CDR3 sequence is CASSLADPSYNEQFF. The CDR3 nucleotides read TGTGCCAGCAGTCTAGCGGACCCTTCCTACAATGAGCAGTTCTTC.

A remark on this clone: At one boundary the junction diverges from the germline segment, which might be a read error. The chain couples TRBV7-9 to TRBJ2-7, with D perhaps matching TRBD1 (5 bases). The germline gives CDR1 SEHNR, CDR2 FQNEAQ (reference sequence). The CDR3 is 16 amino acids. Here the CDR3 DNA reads TGTTCCAGCAGCCGATTCCCCCCTTTGGACATCTACGAGCAGTACTTC. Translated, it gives CSSSRFPPLDIYEQYF.

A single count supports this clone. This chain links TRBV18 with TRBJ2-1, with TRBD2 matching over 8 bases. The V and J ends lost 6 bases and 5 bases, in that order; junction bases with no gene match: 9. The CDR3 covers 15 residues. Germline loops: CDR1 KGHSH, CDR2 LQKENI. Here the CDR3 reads CASSLSGKADNEQFF. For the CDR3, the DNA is TGTGCCAGCTCCCTTAGCGGGAAGGCGGACAATGAGCAGTTCTTC.

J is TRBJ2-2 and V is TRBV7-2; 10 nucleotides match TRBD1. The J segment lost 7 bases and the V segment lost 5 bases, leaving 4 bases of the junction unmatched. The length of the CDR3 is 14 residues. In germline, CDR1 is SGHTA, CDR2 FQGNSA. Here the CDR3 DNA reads TGTGCCAGCAGCCCGACAGGGGGCTTCGGGGAGCTGTTTTTT. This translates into CASSPTGGFGELFF.

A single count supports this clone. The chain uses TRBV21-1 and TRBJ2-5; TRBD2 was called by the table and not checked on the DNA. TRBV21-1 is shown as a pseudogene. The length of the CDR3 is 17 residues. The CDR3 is CPPLHRTSGRYQETQYF. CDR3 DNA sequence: TGTCCACCCCTACACAGGACTAGCGGGAGGTACCAAGAGACCCAGTACTTC.

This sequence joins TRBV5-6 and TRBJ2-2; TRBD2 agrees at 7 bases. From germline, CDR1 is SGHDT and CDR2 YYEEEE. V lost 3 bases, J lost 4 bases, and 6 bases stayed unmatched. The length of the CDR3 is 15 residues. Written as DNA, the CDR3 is TGTGCCAGCAGCTGGTGGGGGGAGGGCACCGGGGAGCTGTTTTTT. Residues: CASSWWGEGTGELFF.